Included here is one TCR beta chain sequence, with context. The sample originates from a study of blood T cell repertoires in COVID-19. Turning to the study itself: The origin of the acute and convalescent COVID-19 samples was the United States, Italy and Spain. PBMCs, B-cell-depleted T cells, or T cells were the source of the cDNA or gDNA that made up the material.

Authors' methods: Nucleated cell number was recorded as an estimate derived from reference gene primer amplification. The repertoire was sequenced with immunoSEQ multiplex PCR; TCRdb's copy has only in-frame clones and lacks some. V and J calls and clone size follow that table, whereas D and trimming were derived from the DNA. Of under 150,000 clones listed, around 85% are singletons. CDR3 length equals 14 residues. V gave up 7 bases and J gave up 8 bases; unmatched junction bases: 12. Germline assignment: CDR1 MNHEY and CDR2 SVGAGI. Sequencing input: peripheral blood. This chain joins TRBV6-5 and TRBJ1-2, with 8 positions matching TRBD1. This TCR was sampled from a man aged 45 to 65 with acute or convalescent COVID-19. The CDR3 DNA follows: TGTGCCAGCACTAAAGGACAGGGATCAGAAGGCTACACCTTC. Translation gives CASTKGQGSEGYTF.